The subject of this entry is one TCR beta chain. Its antigen is as yet unknown. This CDR3 region has 16 residues. CDR1 SQVTM and CDR2 ANQGSEA come from the germline V gene. V was trimmed by 0 bases and J by 4 bases, leaving 17 bases between them. Expressed TCRB transcripts were sequenced because the entire RNA isolate underwent reverse transcription. Here immunoSEQ multiplex PCR was the method, and the copy in TCRdb shows in-frame clones only, minus some. Of hundreds of thousands of clones in the sample, more than 12% were seen once. This sample was taken from a study of beta chain features in type 1 diabetes. Study findings and constraints: Individuals with type 1 diabetes displayed fewer insertions and more deletions at VDJ junctions. There was a moderate but significant shortening of TCRB CDR3s in all four CD4+ subsets of Type 1 diabetes patients.

This TCR derives from a man between 18 and 35 years old with type 1 diabetes. The chain carries TRBV29-1 and TRBJ2-3; D unclear. Sequencing was carried out using naive CD4+ T cells from blood. The CDR3 region has the DNA TGCAGCGTTGAAGATAGAGGCGGTCCGGTGGCAGATACGCAGTATTTT. This codes for CSVEDRGGPVADTQYF.